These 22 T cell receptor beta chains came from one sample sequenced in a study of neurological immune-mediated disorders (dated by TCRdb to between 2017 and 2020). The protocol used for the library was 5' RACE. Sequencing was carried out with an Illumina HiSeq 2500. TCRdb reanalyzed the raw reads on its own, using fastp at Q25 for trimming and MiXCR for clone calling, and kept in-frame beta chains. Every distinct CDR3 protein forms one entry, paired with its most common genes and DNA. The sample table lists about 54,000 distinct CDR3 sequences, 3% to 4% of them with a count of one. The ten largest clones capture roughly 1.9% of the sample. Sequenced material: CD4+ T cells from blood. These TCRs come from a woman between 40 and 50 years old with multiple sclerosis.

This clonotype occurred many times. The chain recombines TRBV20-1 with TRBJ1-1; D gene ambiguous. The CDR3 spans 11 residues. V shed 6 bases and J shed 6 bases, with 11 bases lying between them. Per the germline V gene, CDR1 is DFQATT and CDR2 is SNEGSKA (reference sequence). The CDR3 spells CSAPWEAEAFF. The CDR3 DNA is TGCAGTGCACCTTGGGAGGCTGAAGCTTTCTTT.

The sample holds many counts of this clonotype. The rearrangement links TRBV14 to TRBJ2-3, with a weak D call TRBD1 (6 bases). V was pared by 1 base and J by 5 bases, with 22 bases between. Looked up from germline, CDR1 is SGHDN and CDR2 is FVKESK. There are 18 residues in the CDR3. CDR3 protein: CASSQVPLGGDLIDTQYF. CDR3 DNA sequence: TGTGCCAGCAGCCAAGTTCCATTAGGGGGAGACCTGATAGATACGCAGTATTTT.

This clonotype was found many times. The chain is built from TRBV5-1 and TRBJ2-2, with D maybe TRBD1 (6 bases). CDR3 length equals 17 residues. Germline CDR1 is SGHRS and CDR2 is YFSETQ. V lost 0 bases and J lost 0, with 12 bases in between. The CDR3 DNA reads TGCGCCAGCAGCTTGGTCAGGGGTCGTGCGAACACCGGGGAGCTGTTTTTT. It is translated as CASSLVRGRANTGELFF.

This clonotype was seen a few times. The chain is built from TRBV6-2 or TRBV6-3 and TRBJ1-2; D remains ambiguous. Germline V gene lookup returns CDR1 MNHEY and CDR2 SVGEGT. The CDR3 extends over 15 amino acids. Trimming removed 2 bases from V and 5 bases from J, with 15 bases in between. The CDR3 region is CASSYEQRGGYGYTF. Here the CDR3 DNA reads TGTGCCAGCAGTTACGAGCAGAGAGGAGGGTATGGCTACACCTTC.

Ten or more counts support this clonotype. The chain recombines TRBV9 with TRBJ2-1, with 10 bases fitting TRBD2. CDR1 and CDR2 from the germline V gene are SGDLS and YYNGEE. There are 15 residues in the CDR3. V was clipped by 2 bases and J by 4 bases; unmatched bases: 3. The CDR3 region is CASSVGLAVYNEQFF. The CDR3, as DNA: TGTGCCAGCAGCGTCGGACTAGCGGTATACAATGAGCAGTTCTTC.

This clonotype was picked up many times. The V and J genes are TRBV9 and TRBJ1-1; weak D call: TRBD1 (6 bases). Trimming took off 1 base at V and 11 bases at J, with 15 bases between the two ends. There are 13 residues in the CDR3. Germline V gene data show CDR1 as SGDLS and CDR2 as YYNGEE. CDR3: CASSVNPDSRAFF. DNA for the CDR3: TGTGCCAGCAGCGTAAATCCGGACAGTAGGGCTTTCTTT.

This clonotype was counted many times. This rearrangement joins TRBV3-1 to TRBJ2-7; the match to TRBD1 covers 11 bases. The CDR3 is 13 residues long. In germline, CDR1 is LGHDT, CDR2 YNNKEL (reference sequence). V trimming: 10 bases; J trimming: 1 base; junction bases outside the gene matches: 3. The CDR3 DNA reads TGTGCCACCGGGGACAGGGGGTCCTACGAGCAGTACTTC. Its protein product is CATGDRGSYEQYF.

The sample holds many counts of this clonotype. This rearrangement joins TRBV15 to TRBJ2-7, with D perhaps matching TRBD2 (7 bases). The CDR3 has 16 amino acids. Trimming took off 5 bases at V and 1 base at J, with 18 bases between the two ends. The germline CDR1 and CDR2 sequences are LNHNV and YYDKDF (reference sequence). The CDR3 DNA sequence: TGTGCCACCAGCCGTGCTTTCGGGGGGCGATCCTACGAGCAGTACTTC. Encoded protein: CATSRAFGGRSYEQYF.

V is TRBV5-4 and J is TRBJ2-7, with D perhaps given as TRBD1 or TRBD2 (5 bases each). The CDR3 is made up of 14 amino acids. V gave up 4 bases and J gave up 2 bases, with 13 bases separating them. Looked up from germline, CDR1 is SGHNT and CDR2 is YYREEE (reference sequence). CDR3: CASSTTGTPYEQYF. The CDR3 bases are TGTGCCAGCAGCACCACCGGGACCCCCTACGAGCAGTACTTC.

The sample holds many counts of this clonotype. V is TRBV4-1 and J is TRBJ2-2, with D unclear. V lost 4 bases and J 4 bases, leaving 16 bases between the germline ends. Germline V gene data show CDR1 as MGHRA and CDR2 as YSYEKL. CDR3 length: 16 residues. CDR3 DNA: TGCGCCAGCAGCCTCCCGATCCCCCCGGCCACCGGGGAGCTGTTTTTT. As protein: CASSLPIPPATGELFF.

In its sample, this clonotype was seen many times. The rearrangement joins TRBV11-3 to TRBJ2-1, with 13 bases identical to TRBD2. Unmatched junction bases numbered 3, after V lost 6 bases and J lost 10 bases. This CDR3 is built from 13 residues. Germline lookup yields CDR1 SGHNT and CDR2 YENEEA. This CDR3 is CASRKGLAGEQFF. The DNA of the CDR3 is TGTGCCAGCAGGAAGGGACTAGCGGGGGAGCAGTTCTTC.

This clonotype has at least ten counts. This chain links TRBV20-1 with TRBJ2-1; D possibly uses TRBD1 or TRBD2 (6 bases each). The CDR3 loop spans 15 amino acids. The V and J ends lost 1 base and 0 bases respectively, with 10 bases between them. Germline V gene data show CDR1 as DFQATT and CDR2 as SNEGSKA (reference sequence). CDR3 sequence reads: CSARGRGSSYNEQFF. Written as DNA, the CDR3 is TGCAGTGCTAGAGGGAGGGGGAGCTCCTACAATGAGCAGTTCTTC.

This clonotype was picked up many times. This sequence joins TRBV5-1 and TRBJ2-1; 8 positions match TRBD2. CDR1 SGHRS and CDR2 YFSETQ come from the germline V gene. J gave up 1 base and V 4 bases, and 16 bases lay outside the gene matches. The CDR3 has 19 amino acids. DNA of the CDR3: TGCGCCAGCAGCGCCCCGGAGATAGCGGGGTTAACTTCCTACAATGAGCAGTTCTTC. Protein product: CASSAPEIAGLTSYNEQFF.

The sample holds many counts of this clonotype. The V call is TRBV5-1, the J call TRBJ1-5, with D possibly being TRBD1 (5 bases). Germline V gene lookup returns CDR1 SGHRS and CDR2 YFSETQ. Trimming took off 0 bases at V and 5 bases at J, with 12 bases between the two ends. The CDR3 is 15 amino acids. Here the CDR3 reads CASSLGGDTYQPQHF. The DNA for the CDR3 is TGCGCCAGCAGCTTGGGAGGGGATACTTATCAGCCCCAGCATTTT.

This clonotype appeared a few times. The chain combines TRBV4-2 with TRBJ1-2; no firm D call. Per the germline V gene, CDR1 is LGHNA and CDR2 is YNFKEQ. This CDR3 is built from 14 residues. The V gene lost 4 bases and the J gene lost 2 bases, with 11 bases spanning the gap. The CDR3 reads CASSLDRLNYGYTF. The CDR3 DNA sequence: TGTGCCAGCAGCCTGGACCGCTTGAACTATGGCTACACCTTC.

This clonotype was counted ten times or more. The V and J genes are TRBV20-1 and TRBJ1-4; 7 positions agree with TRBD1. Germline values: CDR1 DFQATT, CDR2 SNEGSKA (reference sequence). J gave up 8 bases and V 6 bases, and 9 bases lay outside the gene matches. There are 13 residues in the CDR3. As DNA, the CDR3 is TGCAGTGCCCCTAGACAGGGCGCAGAAAAACTGTTTTTT. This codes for CSAPRQGAEKLFF.

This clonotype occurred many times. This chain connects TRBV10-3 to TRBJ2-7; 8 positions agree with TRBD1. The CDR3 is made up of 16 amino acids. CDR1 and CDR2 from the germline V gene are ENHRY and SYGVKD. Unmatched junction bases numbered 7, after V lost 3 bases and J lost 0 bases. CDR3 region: CAISDLLDRGSYEQYF. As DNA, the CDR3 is TGTGCCATCAGTGACCTCCTCGACAGGGGCTCCTACGAGCAGTACTTC.

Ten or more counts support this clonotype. The CDR3 loop is CASSYAGQGVSYEQYF. CDR3 DNA: TGCGCCAGCAGCTACGCAGGACAGGGGGTCTCCTACGAGCAGTACTTC. V is TRBV5-1 and J is TRBJ2-7, with TRBD1 matching 10 bases. The trim removed 3 bases at V and 0 bases at J, leaving 6 bases unmatched. The germline gives CDR1 SGHRS, CDR2 YFSETQ. This CDR3 contains 16 residues.

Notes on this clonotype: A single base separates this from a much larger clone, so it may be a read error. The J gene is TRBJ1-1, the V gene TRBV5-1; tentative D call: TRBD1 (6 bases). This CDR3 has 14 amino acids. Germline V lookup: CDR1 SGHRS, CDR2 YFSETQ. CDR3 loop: CASNLEQGVTEAFF. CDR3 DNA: TGCGCCAGCAACTTGGAACAGGGAGTAACTGAAGCTTTCTTT.

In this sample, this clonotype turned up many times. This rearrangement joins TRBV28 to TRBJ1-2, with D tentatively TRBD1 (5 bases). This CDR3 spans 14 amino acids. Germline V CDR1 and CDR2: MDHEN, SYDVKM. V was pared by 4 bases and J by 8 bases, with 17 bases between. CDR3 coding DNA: TGTGCCAGCAGTTCACAAGGGGCCGCGAGGGGCTACACCTTC. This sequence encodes CASSSQGAARGYTF.

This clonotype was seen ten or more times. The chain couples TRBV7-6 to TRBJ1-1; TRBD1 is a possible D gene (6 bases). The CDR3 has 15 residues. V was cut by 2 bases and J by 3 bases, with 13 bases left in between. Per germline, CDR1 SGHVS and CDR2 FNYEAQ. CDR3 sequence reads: CASSLQQGGDTEAFF. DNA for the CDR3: TGTGCCAGCAGCTTACAACAGGGAGGGGACACTGAAGCTTTCTTT. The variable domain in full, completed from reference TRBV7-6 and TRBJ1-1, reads GAGVSQSPRYKVTKRGQDVALRCDPISGHVSLYWYRQALGQGPEFLTYFNYEAQQDKSGLPNDRFSAERPEGSISTLTIQRTEQRDSAMYRCASSLQQGGDTEAFFGQGTRLTVV.

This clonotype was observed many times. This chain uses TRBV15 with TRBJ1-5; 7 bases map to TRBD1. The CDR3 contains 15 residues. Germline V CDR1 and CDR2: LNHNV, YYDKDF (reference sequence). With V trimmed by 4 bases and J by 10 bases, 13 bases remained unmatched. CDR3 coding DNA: TGTGCCACCAGCAAAGGATGGGGACAGTGGCATCCCCAGCATTTT. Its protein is CATSKGWGQWHPQHF.